A selection of T cell receptor beta chains follows, all from one sample in a study of identical twins. One entry per CDR3 protein results from TCRdb running MiXCR on the 5' RACE reads. The sample holds 1.5 million to 2 million distinct CDR3 sequences, under 35% seen once. Sequencing used cord blood. Receptor source: a newborn girl in good health. Both conserved end residues are part of each CDR3. A D gene is named only where the DNA matches it firmly.

cdr3_aa,v_call,j_call,d_call
CASSGRLAHEQYF,TRBV2,-,-
CASSPSDVHMNTEAFF,TRBV14,TRBJ1-1,-
CASSRGQGQGNQPQHF,TRBV6-6,TRBJ1-5,TRBD1
CSVRGGDKNIQYF,TRBV29-1,TRBJ2-4,-
CSATGTSGRRHQETQYF,TRBV20-1,TRBJ2-5,TRBD2
CASSEGQNTGELFF,TRBV2,TRBJ2-2,-
CASTTSLRGRETQYF,TRBV12-3/TRBV12-4,-,-
CASSPPVARNEQYF,TRBV28,TRBJ2-5,-
CASSLEGTGNYGYTF,TRBV12-3/TRBV12-4,TRBJ1-2,-
CSATSGGLDTQYF,TRBV29-1,TRBJ2-3,TRBD2
CSAEAMRSTDTQYF,TRBV20-1,TRBJ2-3,-
CASSPFGDTQYF,TRBV27,TRBJ2-3,-
CASSYYGLAGGQETQYF,TRBV6-5,TRBJ2-5,TRBD2
CASSDPGQTYGYTF,TRBV6-1,TRBJ1-2,TRBD1
CASSYSGGGGSSYEQYF,TRBV6-5,TRBJ2-7,-
CASSEPGTSGPRDTDTQYF,TRBV2,TRBJ2-3,TRBD2
CASSYTSGGASYEQYF,TRBV7-2,TRBJ2-7,TRBD2
CASLQNTGELFF,TRBV2,TRBJ2-2,-
CSARDLRTGAYQETQYF,TRBV20-1,TRBJ2-5,TRBD1
CSASQLAGATYEQYF,TRBV20-1,TRBJ2-7,TRBD2
CASSQDLTSGFTDTRYF,TRBV4-1,TRBJ2-3,TRBD2
CSARGPGQSETQYF,TRBV20-1,TRBJ2-5,TRBD1
CASRQPGQGSLGEQFF,TRBV5-1,TRBJ2-1,TRBD1
CASSQAGRGSTDTQYF,TRBV3-1,TRBJ2-3,TRBD2
CASRLWGNTGELFF,TRBV28,TRBJ2-2,-
CARVSLAQGFNQPQHF,TRBV27,TRBJ1-5,-
CASATSGTSTYNEQFF,TRBV5-1,TRBJ2-1,TRBD2
CASSQSSGTHKRPIHF,TRBV4-1,TRBJ1-6,-
CSARAIAGLYTGELFF,TRBV20-1,TRBJ2-2,TRBD2
CSVEDEGGANSRNTIYF,TRBV29-1,TRBJ1-3,-
CASSVLRRETSGRAEVNEQFF,TRBV2,TRBJ2-1,TRBD2
CASTSSNRGNTQYF,TRBV7-2,TRBJ2-3,TRBD1
CASSLGASVHNEQFF,TRBV27,TRBJ2-1,-
CASSQQSRPSSYEQYF,TRBV4-2,TRBJ2-7,-
CASSSQRAGGPDTQYF,TRBV21-1,TRBJ2-3,-
CASSPVRGSYEQYF,TRBV7-2,TRBJ2-7,-
CASSYDPNSYNEQFF,TRBV5-1,TRBJ2-1,-
CASSLCGAPARGGYNEQFF,TRBV28,TRBJ2-1,TRBD2
CASSLRVRDGYTF,TRBV7-2,TRBJ1-2,-
CASSQAQGVNYGYTF,TRBV4-2,TRBJ1-2,-
CSASRDQNYGYTF,TRBV20-1,TRBJ1-2,-
CASSEAVKPRTWNEQFF,TRBV6-1,TRBJ2-1,-
CACSQPGHNYEQYF,TRBV14,-,-
CASRGTGSFLSTDTQYF,TRBV2,TRBJ2-3,TRBD1
CASSQAPGLSIDTQYF,TRBV4-2,TRBJ2-3,-
CASSQVGRAYEQYF,TRBV4-1,TRBJ2-7,TRBD2
CASSPTSASTDAQYF,TRBV6-5,TRBJ2-3,TRBD2
CASSLATGELETQYF,TRBV11-2,TRBJ2-5,TRBD1